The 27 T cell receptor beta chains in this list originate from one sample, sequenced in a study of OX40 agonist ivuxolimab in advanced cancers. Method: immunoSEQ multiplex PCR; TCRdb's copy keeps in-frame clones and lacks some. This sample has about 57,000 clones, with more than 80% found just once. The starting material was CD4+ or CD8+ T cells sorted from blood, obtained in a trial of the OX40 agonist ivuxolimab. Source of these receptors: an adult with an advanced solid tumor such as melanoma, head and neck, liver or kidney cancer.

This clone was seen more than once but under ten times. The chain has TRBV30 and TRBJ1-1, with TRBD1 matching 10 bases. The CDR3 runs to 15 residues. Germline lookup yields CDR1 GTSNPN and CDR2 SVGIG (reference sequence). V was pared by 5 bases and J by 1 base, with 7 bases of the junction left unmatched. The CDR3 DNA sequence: TGTGCCTGGTGGGGACAGGGGAGATGGAACACTGAAGCTTTCTTT. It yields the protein CAWWGQGRWNTEAFF.

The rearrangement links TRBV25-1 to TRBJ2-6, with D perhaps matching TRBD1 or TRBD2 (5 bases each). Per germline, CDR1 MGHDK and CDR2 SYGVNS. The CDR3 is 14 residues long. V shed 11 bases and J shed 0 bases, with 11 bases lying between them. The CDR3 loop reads CASGRNSGANVLTF. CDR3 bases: TGTGCCTCGGGACGGAACTCTGGGGCCAACGTCCTGACTTTC. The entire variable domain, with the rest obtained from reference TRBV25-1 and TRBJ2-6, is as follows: EADIYQTPRYLVIGTGKKITLECSQTMGHDKMYWYQQDPGMELHLIHYSYGVNSTEKGDLSSESTVSRIRTEHFPLTLESARPSHTSQYLCASGRNSGANVLTFGAGSRLTVL.

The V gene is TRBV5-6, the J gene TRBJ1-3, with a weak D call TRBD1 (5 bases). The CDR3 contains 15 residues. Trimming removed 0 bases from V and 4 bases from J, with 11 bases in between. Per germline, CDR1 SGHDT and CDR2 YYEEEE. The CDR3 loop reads CASSLVGAGGNTIYF. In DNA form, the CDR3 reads TGTGCCAGCAGCTTGGTAGGGGCAGGGGGAAACACCATATATTTT.

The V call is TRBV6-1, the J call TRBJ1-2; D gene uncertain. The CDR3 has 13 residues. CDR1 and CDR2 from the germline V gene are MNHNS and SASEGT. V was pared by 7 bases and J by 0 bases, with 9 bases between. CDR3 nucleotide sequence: TGTGCCAGCAAGTCGGATGCTAACTATGGCTACACCTTC. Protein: CASKSDANYGYTF.

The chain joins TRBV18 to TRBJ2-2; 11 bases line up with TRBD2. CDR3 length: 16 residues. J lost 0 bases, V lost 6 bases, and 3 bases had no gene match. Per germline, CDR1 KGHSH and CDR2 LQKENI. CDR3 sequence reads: CASSPSGGTNTGELFF. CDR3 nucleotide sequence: TGTGCCAGCTCTCCTAGCGGGGGGACGAACACCGGGGAGCTGTTTTTT.

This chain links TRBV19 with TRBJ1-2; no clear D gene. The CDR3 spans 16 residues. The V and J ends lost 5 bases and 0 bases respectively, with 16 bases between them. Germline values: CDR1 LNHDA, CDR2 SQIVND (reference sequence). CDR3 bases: TGTGCCAGTAGTCCCCAGATAGCCCAAGCTAACTATGGCTACACCTTC. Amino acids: CASSPQIAQANYGYTF. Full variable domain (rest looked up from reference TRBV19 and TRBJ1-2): DGGITQSPKYLFRKEGQNVTLSCEQNLNHDAMYWYRQDPGQGLRLIYYSQIVNDFQKGDIAEGYSVSREKKESFPLTVTSAQKNPTAFYLCASSPQIAQANYGYTFGSGTRLTVV.

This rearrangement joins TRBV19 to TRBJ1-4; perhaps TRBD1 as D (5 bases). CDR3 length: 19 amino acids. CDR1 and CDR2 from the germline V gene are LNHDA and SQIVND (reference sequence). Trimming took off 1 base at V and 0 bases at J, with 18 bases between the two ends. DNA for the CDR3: TGTGCCAGTAGTATAGTTGCTTCAGGGTCAACCTCAACTAATGAAAAACTGTTTTTT. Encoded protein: CASSIVASGSTSTNEKLFF.

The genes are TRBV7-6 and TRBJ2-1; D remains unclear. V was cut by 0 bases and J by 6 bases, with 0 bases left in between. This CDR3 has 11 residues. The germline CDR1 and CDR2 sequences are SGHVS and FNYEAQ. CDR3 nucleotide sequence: TGTGCCAGCAGCTTAGCCAATGAGCAGTTCTTC. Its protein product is CASSLANEQFF.

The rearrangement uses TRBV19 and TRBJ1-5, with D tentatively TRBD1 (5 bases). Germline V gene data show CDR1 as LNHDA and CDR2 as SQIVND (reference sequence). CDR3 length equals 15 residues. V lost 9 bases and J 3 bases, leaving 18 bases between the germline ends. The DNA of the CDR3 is TGTGCCAGCGGCGCGGGGGACGGAACCAATCAGCCCCAGCATTTT. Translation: CASGAGDGTNQPQHF. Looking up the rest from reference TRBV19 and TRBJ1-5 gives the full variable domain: DGGITQSPKYLFRKEGQNVTLSCEQNLNHDAMYWYRQDPGQGLRLIYYSQIVNDFQKGDIAEGYSVSREKKESFPLTVTSAQKNPTAFYLCASGAGDGTNQPQHFGDGTRLSIL.

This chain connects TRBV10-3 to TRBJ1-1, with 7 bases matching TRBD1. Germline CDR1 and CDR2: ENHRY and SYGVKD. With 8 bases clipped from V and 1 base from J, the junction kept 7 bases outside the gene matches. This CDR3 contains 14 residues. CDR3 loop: CAIRPGTANTEAFF. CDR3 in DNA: TGTGCCATCCGACCCGGGACAGCGAACACTGAAGCTTTCTTT.

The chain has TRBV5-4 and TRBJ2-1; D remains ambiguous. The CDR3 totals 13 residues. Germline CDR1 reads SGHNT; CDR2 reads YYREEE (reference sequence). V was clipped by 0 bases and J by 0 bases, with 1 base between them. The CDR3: CASSLASYNEQFF. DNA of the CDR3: TGTGCCAGCAGCTTGGCCTCCTACAATGAGCAGTTCTTC.

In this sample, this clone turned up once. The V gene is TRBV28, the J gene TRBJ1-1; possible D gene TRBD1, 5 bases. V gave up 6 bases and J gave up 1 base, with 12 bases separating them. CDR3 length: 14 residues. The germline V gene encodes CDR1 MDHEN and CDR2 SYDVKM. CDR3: CASRPGGTNTEAFF. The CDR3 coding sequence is TGTGCCAGCAGACCGGGGGGGACGAACACTGAAGCTTTCTTT. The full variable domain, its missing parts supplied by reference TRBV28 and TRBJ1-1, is DVKVTQSSRYLVKRTGEKVFLECVQDMDHENMFWYRQDPGLGLRLIYFSYDVKMKEKGDIPEGYSVSREKKERFSLILESASTNQTSMYLCASRPGGTNTEAFFGQGTRLTVV.

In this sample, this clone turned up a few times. In DNA, the CDR3 is TGTGCCAGCAGTGACGACACCAGCTTTAATCAGCCCCAGCATTTT. This gives the protein CASSDDTSFNQPQHF. This chain links TRBV2 with TRBJ1-5, with D hard to call. The ends were cut back, 3 bases at V and 4 bases at J, with 13 bases in the middle. Per germline, CDR1 SNHLY and CDR2 FYNNEI. The length of the CDR3 is 15 residues.

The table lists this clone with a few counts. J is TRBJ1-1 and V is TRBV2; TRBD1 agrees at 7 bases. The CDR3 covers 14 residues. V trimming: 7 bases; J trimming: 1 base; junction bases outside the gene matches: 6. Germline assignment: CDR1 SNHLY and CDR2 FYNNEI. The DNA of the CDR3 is TGTGCCAGCAATAGACAGGGAGGGAACACTGAAGCTTTCTTT. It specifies CASNRQGGNTEAFF.

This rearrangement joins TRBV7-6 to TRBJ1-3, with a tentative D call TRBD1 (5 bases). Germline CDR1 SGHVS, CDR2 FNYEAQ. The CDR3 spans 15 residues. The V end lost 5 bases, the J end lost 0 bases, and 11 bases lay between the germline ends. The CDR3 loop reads CASSTGPTSGNTIYF. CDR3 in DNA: TGTGCCAGCAGCACGGGACCGACCTCTGGAAACACCATATATTTT.

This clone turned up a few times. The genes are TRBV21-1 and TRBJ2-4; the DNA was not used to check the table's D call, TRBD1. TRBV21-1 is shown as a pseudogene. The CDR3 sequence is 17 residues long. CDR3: CASRQGLLVLAKNIQYF. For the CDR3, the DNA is TGTGCCAGCAGGCAGGGTCTCCTCGTTCTAGCCAAAAACATTCAGTACTTC.

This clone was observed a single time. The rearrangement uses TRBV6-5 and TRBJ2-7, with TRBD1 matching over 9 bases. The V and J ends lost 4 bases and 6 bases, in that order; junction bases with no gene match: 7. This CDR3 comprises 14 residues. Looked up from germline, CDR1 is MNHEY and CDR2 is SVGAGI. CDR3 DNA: TGTGCCAGCAGTTTCCGACAGGGGGAAGGCGAGCAGTACTTC. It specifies CASSFRQGEGEQYF.

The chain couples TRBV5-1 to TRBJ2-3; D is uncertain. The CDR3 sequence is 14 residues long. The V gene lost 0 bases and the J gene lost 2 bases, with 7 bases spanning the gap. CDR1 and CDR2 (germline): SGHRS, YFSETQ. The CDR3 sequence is CASSLEKNTDTQYF. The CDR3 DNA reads TGCGCCAGCAGCTTGGAGAAGAACACAGATACGCAGTATTTT. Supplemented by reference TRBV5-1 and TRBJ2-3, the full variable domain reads KAGVTQTPRYLIKTRGQQVTLSCSPISGHRSVSWYQQTPGQGLQFLFEYFSETQRNKGNFPGRFSGRQFSNSRSEMNVSTLELGDSALYLCASSLEKNTDTQYFGPGTRLTVL.

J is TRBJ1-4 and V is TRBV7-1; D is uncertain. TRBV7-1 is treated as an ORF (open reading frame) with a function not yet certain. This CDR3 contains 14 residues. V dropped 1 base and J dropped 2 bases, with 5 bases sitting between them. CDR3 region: CASSSGTTNEKLFF. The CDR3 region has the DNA TGTGCCAGCAGCTCAGGGACGACTAATGAAAAACTGTTTTTT.

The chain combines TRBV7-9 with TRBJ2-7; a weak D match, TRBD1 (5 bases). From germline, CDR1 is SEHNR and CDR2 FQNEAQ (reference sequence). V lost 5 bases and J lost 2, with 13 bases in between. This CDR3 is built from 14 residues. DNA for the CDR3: TGTGCCAGCAGCCGCACCGCGGACACCTACGAGCAGTACTTC. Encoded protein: CASSRTADTYEQYF.

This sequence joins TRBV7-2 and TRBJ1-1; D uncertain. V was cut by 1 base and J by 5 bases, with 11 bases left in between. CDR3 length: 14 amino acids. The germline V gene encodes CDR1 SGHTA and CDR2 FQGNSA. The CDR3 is CASSLEVGQTEAFF. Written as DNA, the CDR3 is TGTGCCAGCAGCTTAGAAGTTGGGCAAACTGAAGCTTTCTTT.

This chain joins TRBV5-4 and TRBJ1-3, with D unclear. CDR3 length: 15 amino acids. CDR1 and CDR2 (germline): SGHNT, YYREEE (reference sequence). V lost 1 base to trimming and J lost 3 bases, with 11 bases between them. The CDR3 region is CASSLMGMNGNTIYF. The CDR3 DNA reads TGTGCCAGCAGCTTGATGGGGATGAATGGAAACACCATATATTTT.

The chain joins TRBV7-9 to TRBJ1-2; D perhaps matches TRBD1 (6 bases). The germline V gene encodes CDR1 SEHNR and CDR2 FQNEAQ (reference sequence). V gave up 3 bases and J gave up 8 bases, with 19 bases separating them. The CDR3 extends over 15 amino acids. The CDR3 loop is CASSLVNREARGYTF. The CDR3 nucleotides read TGTGCCAGCAGCTTGGTTAACAGGGAGGCTCGCGGCTACACCTTC.

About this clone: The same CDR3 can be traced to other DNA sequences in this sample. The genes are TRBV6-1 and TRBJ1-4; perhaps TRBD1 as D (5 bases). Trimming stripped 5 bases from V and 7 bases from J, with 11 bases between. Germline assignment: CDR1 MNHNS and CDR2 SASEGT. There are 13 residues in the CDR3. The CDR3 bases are TGTGCCAGCAGTCTGGGGGGTGGTGAAAAACTGTTTTTT. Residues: CASSLGGGEKLFF.

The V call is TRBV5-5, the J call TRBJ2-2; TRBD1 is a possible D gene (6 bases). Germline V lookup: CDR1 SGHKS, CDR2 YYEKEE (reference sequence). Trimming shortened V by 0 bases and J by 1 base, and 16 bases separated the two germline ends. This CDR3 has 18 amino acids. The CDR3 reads CASSLAWAGEKNTGELFF. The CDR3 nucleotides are TGTGCCAGCAGCTTGGCTTGGGCAGGGGAAAAGAACACCGGGGAGCTGTTTTTT. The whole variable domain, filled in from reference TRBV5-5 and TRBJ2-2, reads DAGVTQSPTHLIKTRGQQVTLRCSPISGHKSVSWYQQVLGQGPQFIFQYYEKEERGRGNFPDRFSARQFPNYSSELNVNALLLGDSALYLCASSLAWAGEKNTGELFFGEGSRLTVL.

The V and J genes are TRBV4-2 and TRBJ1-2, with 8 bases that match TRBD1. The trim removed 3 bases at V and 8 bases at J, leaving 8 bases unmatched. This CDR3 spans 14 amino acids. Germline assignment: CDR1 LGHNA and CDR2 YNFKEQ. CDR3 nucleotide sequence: TGTGCCAGCAGCCATGGACAGGGTAGTTCAGGCTACACCTTC. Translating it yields CASSHGQGSSGYTF.

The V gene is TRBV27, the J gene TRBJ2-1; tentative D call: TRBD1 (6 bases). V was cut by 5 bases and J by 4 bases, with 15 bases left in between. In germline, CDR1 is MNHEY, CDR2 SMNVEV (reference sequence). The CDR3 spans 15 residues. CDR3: CASSGSDRKYNEQFF. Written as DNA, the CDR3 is TGTGCCAGCAGTGGGTCGGACAGAAAGTACAATGAGCAGTTCTTC.